These 4 T cell receptor beta chains were sequenced from one sample in a study of TIL therapy for anti-PD-1-resistant metastatic lung cancer. The libraries were made with immunoSEQ v3. Data came from immunoSEQ multiplex PCR; TCRdb stores just in-frame clones and leaves some out. This sample yields 20,000 to 25,000 clones, of which just over 70% are seen a single time; roughly 1.8% belongs to the top ten. Time point given: pre-treatment sample, taken before nivolumab and TIL therapy. The specimen was blood, collected at baseline. The receptors come from a person aged 25-85 years with non-small cell lung cancer.

The CDR3 spells CATSDSTGGDSPLHF. DNA for the CDR3: TGTGCCACCAGTGATTCCACAGGGGGAGATTCACCCCTCCACTTT. The V call is TRBV24-1, the J call TRBJ1-6, with TRBD1 identical over 8 bases. This CDR3 has 15 residues. Germline V gives CDR1 KGHDR, CDR2 SFDVKD. Unmatched junction bases numbered 4, after V lost 2 bases and J lost 8 bases.

The rearrangement joins TRBV21-1 to TRBJ2-2; the table's D call, TRBD2, has no DNA check behind it. TRBV21-1 is deemed a pseudogene. The CDR3 has 15 residues. CDR3 protein: CASAGVYRGVGELFF. Written as DNA, the CDR3 is TGTGCCAGCGCGGGGGTTTATAGAGGGGTCGGGGAGCTGTTTTTT.

The rearrangement joins TRBV5-1 to TRBJ1-2, with D perhaps TRBD1 (5 bases). From germline, CDR1 is SGHRS and CDR2 YFSETQ. The CDR3 sequence is 14 residues long. Trimming removed 3 bases at V and 8 bases at J, with 17 bases between. CDR3 DNA sequence: TGCGCCAGCAGCTGGGGGACGGGGGTTATGGGCTACACCTTC. Translating it yields CASSWGTGVMGYTF.

V gene TRBV3-1 (or the pseudogene TRBV3-2) combines with J gene TRBJ2-7; the D is unclear. The CDR3 is 13 amino acids. The germline V gene has CDR1 LGHDT and CDR2 YNNKEL (reference sequence). The germline V and J ends were trimmed by 4 bases and 9 bases, with 16 bases remaining between them. CDR3 residues: CASSLGTGQRQYF. DNA of the CDR3: TGTGCCAGCAGCCTCGGCACCGGGCAACGGCAGTACTTC.